This is a list of T cell receptor beta chains from one sample in a study of blood T cell repertoires in COVID-19. Here immunoSEQ multiplex PCR was the method, and the copy in TCRdb shows in-frame clones only, minus some. Among approximately 230,000 clones listed, approximately 83% were seen once. The sequencing input was peripheral blood. The receptor source for this set is a man older than 75 with acute or convalescent COVID-19. Each CDR3 is given with its conserved first and last residue. The order of the fields is V gene, J gene, D gene, clone size, CDR3 protein, CDR3 DNA. D genes are given only for firm matches. Clone size is given for some rows only: seen once, a few or many times, or a class if the clone is expanded.

>TRBV7-8|TRBJ2-5|.|once
CASSAHSGLGETQYF
TGTGCCAGCAGCGCACACTCCGGACTGGGAGAGACCCAGTACTTC
>TRBV24-1|TRBJ1-2|TRBD1|.
CATSDPTGTDYGYTF
TGTGCCACCAGTGACCCTACGGGGACAGATTATGGCTACACCTTC
>TRBV6-1|TRBJ2-3|.|.
CASGERPGYTQYF
TGTGCCAGCGGTGAGCGCCCCGGGTATACGCAGTATTTT
>TRBV2|TRBJ1-2|.|once
CASSAEGSSNYGYTF
TGTGCCAGCAGTGCGGAGGGGAGTTCTAACTATGGCTACACCTTC
>TRBV27|TRBJ2-7|TRBD1|.
CASSLWDRLYEQYF
TGTGCCAGCAGTTTATGGGACAGGCTATACGAGCAGTACTTC
>TRBV6-6|TRBJ2-5|.|once
CASSTRQGGETQYF
TGTGCCAGCAGTACGAGACAGGGAGGAGAGACCCAGTACTTC
>TRBV5-5|TRBJ1-1|.|.
CASSFGGENTEAFF
TGTGCCAGCAGCTTCGGCGGGGAGAACACTGAAGCTTTCTTT
>TRBV9|TRBJ2-1|.|.
CASSASWGFGTRGSLFF
.
>TRBV5-1|TRBJ1-2|TRBD1|.
CASSAGQGRMDYGYTF
TGCGCCAGCAGCGCGGGACAGGGGAGAATGGACTATGGCTACACCTTC
>TRBV2|TRBJ2-1|TRBD2|.
CASSKNSGGARNEQFF
TGTGCCAGCAGCAAAAATAGCGGGGGGGCCAGGAATGAGCAGTTCTTC
>TRBV1|TRBJ1-1|.|.
CTSSLNREGKTEAFF
TGCACCAGCAGCTTGAACAGGGAAGGGAAAACTGAAGCTTTCTTT
>TRBV5-1|TRBJ2-1|.|once
CASSLAGSSYNEQFF
TGCGCCAGCAGCTTGGCCGGGAGCTCCTACAATGAGCAGTTCTTC
>TRBV5-5|TRBJ1-1|.|.
CASSLGPSGAAFF
TGTGCCAGCAGCTTGGGCCCCTCAGGGGCAGCTTTCTTT
>TRBV4-1|TRBJ1-2|TRBD1|.
CASSRPGTGRNYGYTF
TGCGCCAGCAGCCGTCCCGGGACAGGGAGAAACTATGGCTACACCTTC
>TRBV19|TRBJ1-6|TRBD1|.
CASSRTGTGSSSPLHF
TGTGCCAGTAGTAGAACCGGGACAGGGTCCTCTTCACCCCTCCACTTT
>TRBV14|TRBJ1-2|.|.
CASSLNRVMGGYTF
TGTGCCAGCAGCCTAAACAGGGTCATGGGGGGCTACACCTTC
>TRBV7-2|TRBJ2-7|.|.
CASSTRGGKSYEQYF
TGTGCCAGCAGCACTAGGGGAGGAAAGTCCTACGAGCAGTACTTC
>TRBV7-2|TRBJ2-5|.|.
CASSPREIAASTQYF
TGTGCCAGCAGCCCCCGTGAGATAGCAGCCTCGACCCAGTACTTC
>TRBV7-9|TRBJ1-3|.|few
CASSLQSSGNTIYF
TGTGCCAGCAGCCTACAGAGCTCTGGAAACACCATATATTTT
>TRBV24-1|TRBJ2-2|TRBD1|.
CATSGAGTVNTGELFF
TGTGCCACCAGTGGCGCCGGGACAGTGAACACCGGGGAGCTGTTTTTT
>TRBV5-1|TRBJ1-1|TRBD1|once
CASSLLTGARNTEAFF
TGCGCCAGCAGCTTATTGACAGGGGCTAGGAACACTGAAGCTTTCTTT
>TRBV5-1|TRBJ1-2|.|.
CASSIQGSQGYTF
TGCGCCAGCAGCATACAGGGTTCTCAGGGCTACACCTTC